A selection of T cell receptor beta chains follows, all from one sample in a study of T cells after yellow fever vaccination. Each CDR3 protein is one row after TCRdb ran MiXCR on the 5' RACE reads. The sample lists some 500,000 distinct CDR3 sequences; approximately 13% were seen once. The input for sequencing was PBMCs, taken on the day of the yellow fever booster vaccination. The receptors here all came from a man aged 30-40 years who received the YFV17D yellow fever vaccine. Both conserved end residues are part of each CDR3. A D gene is named only where the DNA matches it firmly. Some rows have no size entry. The others give once, few or many, or a class for an expanded clone.

size | J | D | V | DNA | CDR3
few | TRBJ2-3 | TRBD2 | TRBV6-1 | TGTGCCAGCAGTCCCTATGAGGCGGGAGAACGAGATACGCAGTATTTT | CASSPYEAGERDTQYF
. | TRBJ1-6 | . | TRBV5-1 | TGCGCCAGCAGCCAAACACCGGGACCTTCACCCCTCCACTTT | CASSQTPGPSPLHF
. | TRBJ2-7 | TRBD1 | TRBV20-1 | TGCAGTGCTAGAGTTAGGGGGACAGGGGGGCCCTACGAGCAGTACTTC | CSARVRGTGGPYEQYF
few | TRBJ2-2 | TRBD1 | TRBV30 | TGTGCCTGGAGAACACAGGGGACAATCACCGGGGAGCTGTTTTTT | CAWRTQGTITGELFF
. | TRBJ2-1 | . | TRBV20-1 | TGCAGTGTGTCAGAAACCTACAATGAGCAGTTCTTC | CSVSETYNEQFF
. | TRBJ2-2 | . | TRBV4-1 | TGCGCCAGCAGCCCCCTCCCCGGCGGGGAGCTGTTTTTT | CASSPLPGGELFF
. | TRBJ1-5 | . | TRBV20-1 | TGCAGTGCTAGAGATCTTCTGTCATACCAGCATTTT | CSARDLLSYQHF
many | TRBJ2-3 | TRBD2 | TRBV7-2 | TGTGCCAGCAGCCCCGGACTAGCGGGAGTGAGAGATACGCAGTATTTT | CASSPGLAGVRDTQYF
. | TRBJ1-2 | . | TRBV6-5 | TGTGCCAGCAGATCCGGTGGTTATGGCTACACCTTC | CASRSGGYGYTF
few | TRBJ2-5 | . | TRBV6-5 | TGTGCCAGCAGTTACTCGAATACTCAAGAGACCCAGTACTTC | CASSYSNTQETQYF
. | TRBJ2-4 | . | TRBV7-2 | TGTGCCAGCAGCTCGCCCGGGACCCAGAAGTACTTC | CASSSPGTQKYF
few | TRBJ2-1 | TRBD1 | TRBV20-1 | TGCAGTGCTTCGGGACAGCTACCCTACAATGAGCAGTTCTTC | CSASGQLPYNEQFF
few | TRBJ1-5 | . | TRBV20-1 | TGCAGTGCAGTCTTGGATGCCCGTCAGCCCCAGCATTTT | CSAVLDARQPQHF
few | TRBJ2-1 | TRBD1 | TRBV20-1 | TGCAGTGCCTCCGGGACAGGGAGAAGTGAGCAGTTCTTC | CSASGTGRSEQFF
. | TRBJ1-1 | . | TRBV4-3 | TGCGCCAGCAGCCAAGTTGGGCAGGTGAACACTGAAGCTTTCTTT | CASSQVGQVNTEAFF
. | TRBJ2-7 | . | TRBV12-3/TRBV12-4 | TGTGCCAGCAGGCCCCCCGACCAATACGAGCAGTACTTC | CASRPPDQYEQYF
. | TRBJ1-1 | TRBD1 | TRBV10-3 | TGTGCCATCAGCCGGACAGGGGGCTCGGACACTGAAGCTTTCTTT | CAISRTGGSDTEAFF
. | TRBJ2-5 | TRBD1 | TRBV12-3/TRBV12-4 | TGTGCCAGCACTCCACAGGACAGGGCAGAAGGAGAGACCCAGTACTTC | CASTPQDRAEGETQYF
few | TRBJ2-7 | . | TRBV12-3/TRBV12-4 | TGTGCCAGCAGTTCGGGGTGGTACGAGCAGTACTTC | CASSSGWYEQYF
many | TRBJ2-5 | TRBD2 | TRBV18 | TGTGCCAGCTCACCAGGGCAAGCGGGAGTCGGGGAGACCCAGTACTTC | CASSPGQAGVGETQYF
. | TRBJ2-5 | TRBD2 | TRBV18 | TGTGCCAGCTCAACCTTAGCGGGAGTGGAGACCCAGTACTTC | CASSTLAGVETQYF
few | TRBJ2-2 | . | TRBV12-5 | TGTGCTAGTGGTTTGGTACTATCCGGGGAGCTGTTTTTT | CASGLVLSGELFF
. | TRBJ2-3 | . | TRBV29-1 | TGCAGCGTTGATCCCCTAGCGAGGGATACGCAGTATTTT | CSVDPLARDTQYF
many | TRBJ1-1 | . | TRBV3-1 | TGTGCCAGCAGCCAATATGGTAAGGGATCTGAAGCTTTCTTT | CASSQYGKGSEAFF
few | TRBJ2-1 | . | TRBV4-3 | TGCGCCAGCAGCCAAGGAGAGGATGAGCAGTTCTTC | CASSQGEDEQFF
. | TRBJ2-3 | . | TRBV12-3/TRBV12-4 | TGTGCCAGCAGTCCCGGGGTCGGGTCGGAGTATTTT | CASSPGVGSEYF
. | TRBJ1-6 | . | TRBV6-5 | TGTGCCAGCAGCCTCCGACACGGCGGGAATTCACCCCTCCACTTT | CASSLRHGGNSPLHF
. | TRBJ2-7 | . | TRBV4-2 | TGTGCCAGCAGCCAAGTCGGGGAGGCACCTCAGTACTTC | CASSQVGEAPQYF
. | TRBJ1-2 | . | TRBV2 | TGTGCCAGCAGTGGTCCAGGCGCTGGCTACACCTTC | CASSGPGAGYTF
. | TRBJ1-1 | . | TRBV25-1 | TGTGCCAGCAGTGAATACCGAGCAGGAGGAGAGAGGACTGAAGCTTTCTTT | CASSEYRAGGERTEAFF
few | TRBJ2-3 | . | TRBV2 | TGTGCCAGCAGTGAAGCGATCTGGAAATATTTT | CASSEAIWKYF
few | TRBJ2-1 | . | TRBV9 | TGTGCCAGCAGCGTAGCCGGGCAAGAATACAATGAGCAGTTCTTC | CASSVAGQEYNEQFF
. | TRBJ2-1 | TRBD2 | TRBV20-1 | TGCAGTGCTCACCCCCGGGACTACACCTACAATGAGCAGTTCTTC | CSAHPRDYTYNEQFF
few | TRBJ1-2 | . | TRBV6-5 | TGTGCCAGCAGTTACTCTCTTGAGGCAGGCTATGGCTACACCTTC | CASSYSLEAGYGYTF
many | TRBJ2-3 | . | TRBV6-1 | TGTGCCAGCAGTGAATCTCTCAGGGCGCAGTATTTT | CASSESLRAQYF
few | TRBJ1-6 | . | TRBV12-3/TRBV12-4 | TGTGCCAGCAGTCCTATCCGGGACATAGGTTCACCCCTCCACTTT | CASSPIRDIGSPLHF
few | TRBJ2-2 | . | TRBV7-2 | TGTGCCAGCAGCTTAAGCCAGACCGACACCGGGGAGCTGTTTTTT | CASSLSQTDTGELFF
. | TRBJ1-5 | TRBD1 | TRBV5-6 | TGTGCCAGCAGCACGGGACAGGGGCACGGGCAGCCCCAGCATTTT | CASSTGQGHGQPQHF
. | TRBJ2-7 | . | TRBV28 | TGTGCCAGCAGTTTATATACTCCAACCTACGAGCAGTACTTC | CASSLYTPTYEQYF
few | TRBJ1-5 | TRBD1 | TRBV6-2/TRBV6-3 | TGTGCCAGCAGTTCAGCTAGGGACAGGGAAAAGCCCCAGCATTTT | CASSSARDREKPQHF